This paragraph reports one T cell receptor (beta chain). Its target is unknown. The assay was immunoSEQ multiplex PCR, and TCRdb's table has in-frame clones only and misses some. Of some 200,000 clones listed, approximately 90% are singletons. This entry comes from a study of T cell responses to AZD1222 COVID-19 vaccine. Study findings and constraints: Dominant at 160-218 and 743-854, vaccine-associated CD4 TCRs also spanned spike. There were mostly white British donors and more females than males, and clonal diversity was possibly underestimated.

Germline V gene lookup returns CDR1 SNHLY and CDR2 FYNNEI. This CDR3 has 13 residues. Trimming left V 1 base short and J 1 base short, with 4 bases between. The sequencing used peripheral blood, collected on day 0 of AZD1222 vaccination. The rearrangement links TRBV2 to TRBJ2-5; no definite D call. The receptor was isolated from an adult in good health. The CDR3 DNA reads as TGTGCCAGCAGTGAAGAGATCCAAGAGACCCAGTACTTC. It encodes CASSEEIQETQYF.